This T cell receptor beta chain came from a study of vaccination and CD4 T cells after COVID-19. CDR3 length: 15 residues. Looked up from germline, CDR1 is SSHAT and CDR2 is FNYEAQ (reference sequence). Cultured CD4+ T cell DNA was sequenced using the Oncomine TCR Beta short-read assay. TCRdb re-called the PCR reads with MiXCR, one entry per CDR3 protein. Of more than 15,000 distinct CDR3 sequences listed, 50% to 60% are singletons. This clonotype was observed a few times. Its target is unknown. At one end the junction does not follow the germline gene, possibly because of a read error. Treatment given: approximately 9-day PBMC culture with coronavirus spike peptide pools or control peptides (ViraFEST assay).

Sequenced material: CD4+ T cells from blood, cultured in vitro. This chain joins TRBV7-7 and TRBJ1-2, with 7 bases that match TRBD1. The sequence was obtained from a human donor who had recovered from COVID-19. The CDR3 DNA is TGTGCTAGCAGCTTAGGGGGCGTGGACACGGGAAACTACACCTTC. It yields the protein CASSLGGVDTGNYTF.